This entry describes one T cell receptor beta chain. As yet, its antigen is unknown. This record belongs to a study of memory CD4+ T cells and cytomegalovirus serostatus. Study-level background: Donors were healthy Belgian adults, fewer than ten CMV seropositive and 20 to 25 seronegative. Study-wide points: About 40% of the roughly 160 known CMV-associated TCRbeta sequences appeared in CD4+ memory. Suggested: most of the CMV-linked TCR signature lies in CD4+ memory cells.

The germline CDR1 and CDR2 sequences are WNHNN and SYGVQD (reference sequence). Trimming stripped 6 bases from V and 2 bases from J, with 8 bases between. The CDR3 runs 13 residues. Single viable CD3+CD4+CD8-CD45RO+ cells were sorted as the memory CD4+ T cells. Donors' CMV status reflects serum IgG against pp150, pp28, p38, p52. Libraries were prepared by immunoSEQ multiplex PCR; TCRdb keeps only in-frame clonotypes and omits some of them. The table includes about 82,000 clones, 80% detected once. Input material: memory CD4+ T cells from blood. The chain employs TRBV10-1 and TRBJ1-3, with D hard to call. This receptor was obtained from an adult in good health and CMV-seronegative. This chain's CDR3 is CASRSQAGNTIYF. The DNA for the CDR3 is TGCGCCAGCAGAAGTCAGGCTGGAAACACCATATATTTT.